A selection of T cell receptor beta chains follows, all from one sample in a study of siplizumab effects on memory and regulatory T cells. The assay was immunoSEQ multiplex PCR, and TCRdb's table has in-frame clones only and misses some. The table lists 65,000 to 70,000 clones, around nine tenths of them singletons. The sample taken for sequencing was Tregs sorted from blood. The receptors were gathered from a human donor in good health. The conserved cysteine and the conserved F or W are not part of the CDR3 here. Each record gives: V gene, D gene, CDR3 protein. The D gene is left open where the match is weak.

V: TRBV6-1; D: .; CDR3: ASKGYYGYT
V: TRBV28; D: TRBD1; CDR3: ASSFRQGPYEQY
V: TRBV20-1; D: .; CDR3: SATPSYEQY
V: TRBV6-1; D: .; CDR3: ASTRSSYEQY
V: TRBV6-6; D: .; CDR3: ATSSRSAGINYGYT
V: TRBV5-1; D: TRBD2; CDR3: ASSPLVGLAHNEQF
V: TRBV25-1; D: .; CDR3: ASSEYRPYNEQF
V: TRBV7-2; D: .; CDR3: ASSLVGGLNQPQH
V: TRBV29-1; D: .; CDR3: SGALGDEQY
V: TRBV27; D: .; CDR3: ASIGGNTIY
V: TRBV7-9; D: .; CDR3: ASSFIRITDTQY
V: TRBV6-5; D: .; CDR3: ASSYSSNRANYGYT
V: TRBV7-9; D: .; CDR3: ASSLVGSPYGQY
V: TRBV7-8; D: TRBD2; CDR3: ASSPGTSGYEQY
V: TRBV11-3; D: .; CDR3: ASSLGVAGPYNEQF
V: TRBV7-2; D: TRBD1; CDR3: ASSLVGQGLLSPHYEQY
V: TRBV10-3; D: TRBD2; CDR3: AISDPSGRALGELF
V: TRBV28; D: .; CDR3: ASSSGGAARGELF
V: TRBV6-1; D: .; CDR3: ASSDWGTNGDTQY
V: TRBV14; D: TRBD2; CDR3: ASSPLSGKGYNEQF
V: TRBV4-3; D: .; CDR3: ASSQDLGVNQPQH